Only one count was recorded for the clone carrying this T cell receptor (beta chain). In the authors' methods: Counts of nucleated cells, estimated from reference gene primer amplification, were obtained. The data were produced by immunoSEQ multiplex PCR, yet TCRdb's version contains in-frame clones alone and is incomplete. That table furnishes V, J and clone size, whereas the DNA furnished D and trimming. This sample carries over 85,000 clones, roughly 88% of them seen once, and the ten largest clones take 2.5% to 3.5%. This sample is part of a study of blood T cell repertoires in COVID-19. Overall study context: PBMCs, B-cell-depleted T cells, or T cells provided the cDNA or gDNA that made up the material.

This CDR3 has 14 amino acids. V was pared by 1 base and J by 10 bases, with 3 bases of the junction left unmatched. CDR1 and CDR2 (germline): MNHEY, SMNVEV (reference sequence). What was sequenced was peripheral blood. This chain connects TRBV27 to TRBJ1-6; 8 bases match TRBD1. The clonotype comes from a woman of 80 years or more with COVID-19, enrolled during active disease. DNA for the CDR3: TGTGCCAGCAGTTTATACAGGGGGGAATCACCCCTCCACTTT. Protein product: CASSLYRGESPLHF.